The sequence of this TCR beta chain was determined in a study of cytomegalovirus exposure and HLA in healthy donors (dated by TCRdb to 2016 to 2017). Concerning the study at large: In an earlier analysis of under 750 of the donors, roughly 300 Gb of sequence data and about 110 million unique TCR beta sequences from about 179 million T cells were reported. Every repertoire in the discovery cohort had been generated on one and the same sequencing platform. To decide whether each TCR beta V gene segment behaved as functional or pseudogenic, an earlier analysis of some 600 of the donors relied on high-throughput TCR beta sequencing. A later genetic analysis took genome-wide SNP genotypes for about 55% of the 666 donors and used that subset as a discovery cohort. Because of strong linkage in the cohort, 5 or 6 DR-DQ haplotypes were treated as single units for association and clustering. Both class I and class II loci were covered by HLA typing, at four-digit resolution. Typing coverage differed by locus: A, B, C, DRB1 and DQB1 were typed in roughly 620-630 donors, DQA1 in approximately 520, DPA1 in roughly 590, and DPB1 in approximately 450. An early release that covered roughly 600 HLA-typed donors contained about 300 gigabases of sequencing data and approximately 85 million unique TCR sequences. To predict cytomegalovirus infection status, the study brought together high-throughput TCR immunosequencing, statistical association of individual TCRs with disease status, and machine learning. The aim of the study was to test whether cataloging public T cell receptors could identify signatures of past pathogen exposure. Among 398 genotyped donors of the cohort, an average of about 240,000 unique TCR beta nucleotide sequences was sequenced per donor, of which 15% to 20% were non-productive. To study patterns of TCR occurrence, a later analysis re-analyzed previously published TCR beta repertoires from 666 donors and added high-resolution HLA genotyping. Along with the roughly 700-subject first cohort, a separate validation cohort of over a hundred different subjects was used. Donor age, sex, ethnicity and CMV serostatus were compiled alongside the repertoire data. In the later analysis, no new phenotypic data were used to find candidate immune exposures; instead, reliance was placed on TCR beta sequences and their occurrence across donors. The study used immunosequencing to profile the T cell repertoires of approximately 690 subjects and linked those repertoires to cytomegalovirus serostatus. Among the roughly 400 genotyped donors, around 81% belonged to the genetic ancestry cluster associated with self-reported Caucasian donors.

Library generation was performed with the immunoSEQ multiplex PCR assay. For the multiplex PCR, a mixture combining 60 forward primers for TCR Vbeta segments and 13 reverse primers for TCR Jbeta segments was used. Amplification of the CDR3 region of rearranged TCR beta genes was performed with a multiplex PCR assay on genomic DNA. The Illumina HiSeq System was used to sequence the amplified TCR beta libraries as 87-base-pair reads. On the authors' methods: In a later analysis, some 80 million unique TCR beta chains were counted across the 500 to 700 repertoires, and approximately 11 million of these chains were shared by at least two donors. To remove PCR and sequencing errors, raw reads were error-corrected and collapsed into unique sequences using a nearest-neighbor algorithm that merged closely related sequences. V, D and J gene segments were assigned by aligning CDR3 sequences to IMGT reference sequences. For a sequence to be retained, a match of at least six nucleotides to both a V gene segment and a J gene segment was required. Rearrangements were called productive when the CDR3 lacked stop codons and stayed in frame with V and J; all others were non-productive. CDR3 was defined by IMGT convention, running from the second conserved V-encoded cysteine to the conserved J-encoded phenylalanine. The earlier analysis of about 590 of the donors excluded sequences that lacked an unambiguous match to a single V gene segment. In an earlier analysis of almost 600 of the donors, a V segment was called functional when productive rearrangements were above 56.7%, and segregating when the standard deviation between donors exceeded 5%. A statistical classification framework was developed to diagnose cytomegalovirus status using the catalog of TCR beta chain sequences. In a later analysis, V and J genes were assigned by comparing TCR nucleotide sequences against IMGT/GENE-DB human TR gene sequences. Using the TCRdist pipeline, a later analysis assigned CDR3 sequences along with most-parsimonious VDJ recombination scenarios. In a later analysis, each TCR beta chain was defined by its CDR3 amino acid sequence together with its V-gene family, and reads lacking a unique V-gene family were excluded. As a way to deal with suspected cross-contamination and a sequencing artifact, a later analysis dropped hundreds of nucleotide sequences that were highly shared and had low generation probability. In a later analysis, a clonal expansion index for each public chain was calculated from normalized within-repertoire ranks of inferred template counts. In a later analysis, generation probabilities were computed with a VDJ recombination model fitted to out-of-frame rearrangements, and the resulting probabilities were checked against IGoR. In a later analysis, hypergeometric tests were used to score TCR-TCR, TCR-HLA and TCR-CMV co-occurrence, with a repertoire-size bias correction applied to TCR pairs. A later analysis estimated false discovery rates by permuting HLA or CMV assignments 20 times. In a later analysis, co-occurring TCRs were grouped with DBSCAN, and TCRdist sequence similarity was added when clustering was performed within HLA-allele-positive subsets. For co-occurrence clustering, repertoires with fewer than 30,000 or more than 120,000 public chains were excluded, along with roughly 5 repertoires with anomalous nucleotide sharing. TCRdb retrieved this table from immuneACCESS and kept in-frame rearrangements only. Not all clones are present; in checked studies, unresolved V genes account for under half, and no reason is known for the remainder. That table is the source of V, J and clone size, and D and trimming were worked out from the DNA. The sample data list roughly 78,000 clones, and 60% to 75% of these were observed just once. Together, the top ten hold about 20% of the sample.

In total, over 600 healthy bone marrow donors made up the cohort. All cohort members were sampled while nominally healthy, although unrecorded immune exposures were likely present. The donor tested CMV seropositive, placing the donor among the roughly 300 seropositive members of the cohort. Every donor gave a peripheral blood sample, and the peripheral blood mononuclear cells from that sample were used for TCR beta sequencing. The Qiagen DNeasy Blood Extraction Kit was used to extract genomic DNA from the blood cell samples. Results and caveats for the whole study, not just this receptor: In the study, around 160 TCR beta chains were listed as associated with cytomegalovirus. A later analysis found that most CMV-associated TCR beta chains appeared HLA-restricted, with HLA associations seemingly driven largely by CMV exposure. Most TCR sequences were observed very rarely across donors, whereas some public TCRs were present in many individuals. HLA typing was unavailable for some donors at each locus, so association tests used only the typed subset. Three of the identified cytomegalovirus-associated TCR beta chains were confirmed in vitro to be specific for cytomegalovirus antigens. The sequencing pipeline was judged likely to have produced a cluster of highly shared sequence variants as a technical artifact. The 87-base-pair reads could not distinguish some IMGT-functional V segments, including TRBV6-2 and TRBV6-3, so those segments were excluded. Broadly in line with IMGT annotations, most TCR beta V segments showed up in productive rearrangements about 87% or about 30% of the time in an earlier analysis of 450 to 600 of the donors. In a later analysis, HLA-associated TCR beta chains were found to be more clonally expanded and to have lower generation probabilities than equally common non-associated chains. When HLA alleles, especially DR and DQ, strongly co-occurred, attributing TCR associations to individual alleles was difficult. Several of the top co-occurrence clusters appeared to be linked to parvovirus B19, influenza, CMV and Epstein-Barr virus, according to a later analysis. A later analysis found that TCR association rates varied across HLA loci, with DRB1 alleles showing the most associated TCRs and HLA-C alleles the fewest. A further reported finding was that TCR beta sequences accurately predicted the HLA-A and HLA-B alleles for most subjects in the first cohort. Correlated functional status among segregating V segments might reflect linkage disequilibrium, but an unknown experimental factor could not be ruled out. The classifier was reported to diagnose cytomegalovirus status with high specificity and sensitivity in both the original cohort and the validation cohort. Specific HLA alleles were associated with 16,951 TCR beta sequences at a false discovery rate of 0.05 in a later analysis. Over 15 rarely observed V segments, including chromosome 9 orphons, were excluded from the earlier analysis of approximately 600 of the donors because counts were too low. For the cohort, immune exposure information was limited to CMV serostatus. An association between a missense DCLRE1C variant and V-gene and J-gene trimming of TCR beta chains was found in a later genetic analysis and replicated in an independent cohort. The authors suggested that the approach could potentially be extended to other disease states and immunological phenotypes. Only TCR beta chains were sequenced in this cohort, and the absence of alpha or paired-chain data limited detectable features. Compared with the roughly 670-donor mean, donors in an Asian-associated ancestry cluster had fewer N-insertions in productive TCRs, according to a later genetic analysis. The presence/absence analyses assumed that sequencing depth was roughly uniform across donors, and that assumption may not be true.

Of note for this clone: The clone's antigen remains unknown. No qualities accompany the bases; no much larger clone lies one base away.

The germline V end is reduced by 0 bases and the J end by 3 bases; junction bases left unmatched: 6. Its CDR3 holds 15 amino acids, cysteine through phenylalanine. The sequence is cut down to CDR3 DNA, 45 bases in frame from base 1. CDR1 GTSNPN and CDR2 SVGIG were looked up in the germline V gene (reference sequence). This sequence uses TRBV30 and TRBJ2-5; the junction holds 8 bases that match TRBD1. Sequenced: PBMCs. The TCR sequence derives from a man aged 35 to 55 in good health and CMV-seropositive. Read as DNA, the sequence is TGTGCCTGGAGTGTACTGCAGGGGGCGAAAGAGACCCAGTACTTC. Translated, this is CAWSVLQGAKETQYF.